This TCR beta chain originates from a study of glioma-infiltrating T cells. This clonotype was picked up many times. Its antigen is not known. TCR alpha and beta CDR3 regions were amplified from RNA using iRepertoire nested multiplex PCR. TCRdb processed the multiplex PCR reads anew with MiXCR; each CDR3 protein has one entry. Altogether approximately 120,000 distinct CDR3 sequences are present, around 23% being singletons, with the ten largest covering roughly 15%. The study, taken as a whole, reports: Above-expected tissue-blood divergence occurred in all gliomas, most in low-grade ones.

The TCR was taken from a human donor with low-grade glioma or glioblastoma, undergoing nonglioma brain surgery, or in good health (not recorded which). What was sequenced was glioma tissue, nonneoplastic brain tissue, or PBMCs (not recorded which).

CDR3 in amino acids: CASSWGSWGGYTF. CDR3 in DNA: TGTGCCAGCAGTTGGGGCTCTTGGGGGGGCTACACCTTC. The chain recombines TRBV27 with TRBJ1-2; perhaps TRBD1 as D (5 bases). Trimming left V 4 bases short and J 8 bases short, with 14 bases between. This CDR3 comprises 13 residues. The germline CDR1 and CDR2 sequences are MNHEY and SMNVEV (reference sequence).